Following are 31 T cell receptor beta chains from one sample sequenced in a study of T cells in Graves' hyperthyroidism and ophthalmopathy. Using RNA transcripts as the source, TCR beta CDR3 regions were amplified. HTBI primers drove first-round RT-PCR of the TCR CDR3. TCRdb reanalysed the multiplex PCR reads using MiXCR and keeps one entry per CDR3 protein. The sample shows about 360,000 distinct CDR3 sequences, less than 15% of them seen only once. Sequencing input: blood. The receptors were gathered from a woman in her late teens or twenties with Graves' hyperthyroidism.

The V call is TRBV6-2 or TRBV6-3, the J call TRBJ2-5, with a possible D match to TRBD1 (5 bases). CDR3 length: 14 residues. Per germline, CDR1 MNHEY and CDR2 SVGEGT. The V and J ends lost 6 bases and 1 base respectively, with 12 bases between them. Written as DNA, the CDR3 is TGTGCCAGCAGCGCCTGGACAAGCCAAGAGACCCAGTACTTC. Encoded protein: CASSAWTSQETQYF.

In its sample, this clonotype was seen many times. The chain couples TRBV7-9 to TRBJ2-1; perhaps TRBD1 as D (5 bases). The germline CDR1 and CDR2 sequences are SEHNR and FQNEAQ (reference sequence). CDR3 length: 15 residues. Trimming stripped 4 bases from V and 1 base from J, with 11 bases between. The CDR3 sequence is CASSSTARSYNEQFF. DNA for the CDR3: TGTGCCAGCAGCTCGACAGCCCGATCCTACAATGAGCAGTTCTTC.

This clonotype was counted many times. The chain has TRBV12-3 or TRBV12-4 and TRBJ2-1, with a weak D call TRBD1 (6 bases). CDR3 length: 14 residues. Trimming stripped 7 bases from V and 4 bases from J, with 14 bases between. The CDR3 coding sequence is TGTGCCAGCACTTGGGGGACATATTACAATGAGCAGTTCTTC. Amino acids: CASTWGTYYNEQFF.

This clonotype came up many times. The V and J genes are TRBV28 and TRBJ1-5; 7 nucleotides line up with TRBD1. This CDR3 region has 15 residues. In germline, CDR1 is MDHEN, CDR2 SYDVKM. V lost 6 bases and J lost 2; bases outside the gene matches: 7. Here the CDR3 DNA reads TGTGCCAGCAGCACAATAGGACAGGGCAATCAGCCCCAGCATTTT. This encodes CASSTIGQGNQPQHF.

This clonotype appeared many times. The V gene is TRBV6-1, the J gene TRBJ2-1; 8 bases map to TRBD1. The CDR3 is 13 amino acids. CDR1 and CDR2 from the germline V gene are MNHNS and SASEGT. With V trimmed by 5 bases and J by 4 bases, 1 base remained unmatched. The CDR3: CASSWTGYNEQFF. Here the CDR3 DNA reads TGTGCCAGCAGTTGGACAGGGTACAATGAGCAGTTCTTC.

The chain carries TRBV7-9 and TRBJ1-5; D perhaps matches TRBD1 (5 bases). Germline V gene data show CDR1 as SEHNR and CDR2 as FQNEAQ (reference sequence). Trimming shortened V by 5 bases and J by 0 bases, and 17 bases separated the two germline ends. The CDR3 length is 17 residues. CDR3 protein: CASSNISGRYSNQPQHF. CDR3 nucleotides: TGTGCCAGCAGCAATATTTCAGGGCGATATAGCAATCAGCCCCAGCATTTT.

This clonotype was observed at least ten times. The chain joins TRBV5-6 to TRBJ2-2, with D tentatively TRBD1 (6 bases). From germline, CDR1 is SGHDT and CDR2 YYEEEE. V was clipped by 9 bases and J by 6 bases, with 9 bases between them. The length of the CDR3 is 11 residues. The CDR3 here is CATHRAGELFF. The CDR3 coding sequence is TGTGCCACTCACAGGGCCGGGGAGCTGTTTTTT. Together with reference TRBV5-6 and TRBJ2-2, the CDR3 gives the full variable domain: DAGVTQSPTHLIKTRGQQVTLRCSPKSGHDTVSWYQQALGQGPQFIFQYYEEEERQRGNFPDRFSGHQFPNYSSELNVNALLLGDSALYLCATHRAGELFFGEGSRLTVL.

This clonotype was seen at least ten times. V is TRBV10-3 and J is TRBJ2-7; 8 nucleotides line up with TRBD1. V dropped 9 bases and J dropped 0; count of bases not matched to a gene: 4. CDR1 is ENHRY, CDR2 SYGVKD, per germline. The CDR3 contains 13 residues. CDR3 residues: CAITGTGSYEQYF. The CDR3 coding sequence is TGTGCCATAACCGGGACAGGCTCCTACGAGCAGTACTTC.

At least ten counts were recorded for this clonotype. V usage is TRBV6-1 and J usage is TRBJ2-5, with a tentative D call TRBD2 (5 bases). This CDR3 is 15 amino acids long. Germline assignment: CDR1 MNHNS and CDR2 SASEGT. V lost 6 bases and J lost 3, with 17 bases in between. In DNA, the CDR3 is TGTGCCAGCAGCGCCGGGATTAACGGCGAAGAGACCCAGTACTTC. Translated: CASSAGINGEETQYF.

The table lists this clonotype with many counts. Mismatch with germline at one junction end may stem from a read error. The rearrangement joins TRBV20-1 to TRBJ2-7, with 10 bases that match TRBD2. Germline lookup yields CDR1 DFQATT and CDR2 SNEGSKA (reference sequence). This CDR3 comprises 13 residues. The DNA of the CDR3 is TGCAGTGCTAGCACTAGCGGGGTCTACGAACAGTACTTC. This encodes CSASTSGVYEQYF.

This clonotype was picked up many times. This chain uses TRBV6-6 with TRBJ1-6, with 9 nucleotides matching TRBD1. V lost 2 bases and J lost 10; bases outside the gene matches: 9. The CDR3 length is 16 residues. The germline CDR1 and CDR2 sequences are MNHNY and SVGAGI (reference sequence). CDR3 coding DNA: TGTGCCAGCAGTTACGGGGACAGGGAGACAAACTCACCCCTCCACTTT. It translates to CASSYGDRETNSPLHF.

This clonotype has at least ten counts. The chain joins TRBV20-1 to TRBJ2-1; D may be TRBD2 (5 bases). The CDR3 spans 11 residues. V lost 5 bases to trimming and J lost 7 bases, with 9 bases between them. From germline, CDR1 is DFQATT and CDR2 SNEGSKA (reference sequence). CDR3 sequence reads: CSALVANEQFF. The CDR3 nucleotides are TGCAGTGCTTTAGTAGCGAATGAGCAGTTCTTC.

This clonotype was detected ten times or more. V usage is TRBV15 and J usage is TRBJ1-5; D remains unclear. This CDR3 contains 14 residues. Per the germline V gene, CDR1 is LNHNV and CDR2 is YYDKDF (reference sequence). Trimming removed 3 bases from V and 0 bases from J, with 6 bases in between. The CDR3 nucleotides read TGTGCCACCAGCAGGGACTATAGCAATCAGCCCCAGCATTTT. Translation: CATSRDYSNQPQHF. The variable domain in full, completed from reference TRBV15 and TRBJ1-5, reads DAMVIQNPRYQVTQFGKPVTLSCSQTLNHNVMYWYQQKSSQAPKLLFHYYDKDFNNEADTPDNFQSRRPNTSFCFLDIRSPGLGDTAMYLCATSRDYSNQPQHFGDGTRLSIL.

In this sample, this clonotype turned up many times. This sequence joins TRBV27 and TRBJ2-3; D gene unclear. This CDR3 comprises 14 residues. CDR1 and CDR2 (germline): MNHEY, SMNVEV (reference sequence). Trimming shortened V by 7 bases and J by 4 bases, and 15 bases separated the two germline ends. CDR3 sequence (DNA): TGTGCCAGCAAAACCCTCCGTCTCTCAGATACGCAGTATTTT. This codes for CASKTLRLSDTQYF.

The chain is built from TRBV20-1 and TRBJ2-5; tentative D call: TRBD1 (7 bases). The CDR3 runs to 13 residues. Trimming shortened V by 6 bases and J by 5 bases, and 16 bases separated the two germline ends. From germline, CDR1 is DFQATT and CDR2 SNEGSKA (reference sequence). CDR3 in amino acids: CSAMRQGGETQYF. The DNA for the CDR3 is TGCAGTGCCATGAGACAGGGAGGTGAGACCCAGTACTTC.

The sample holds one count of this clonotype. This may arise from a read error, as a much more abundant clone is one base away. This chain connects TRBV19 to TRBJ2-7, with D possibly matching TRBD1 (5 bases). V lost 9 bases and J 1 base, leaving 13 bases between the germline ends. Germline lookup yields CDR1 LNHDA and CDR2 SQIVND (reference sequence). This CDR3 has 13 amino acids. CDR3 DNA: TGTGCCAGCCCCAAAGGGGATTCCTACGAGCAGTACTTC. The encoded protein is CASPKGDSYEQYF.

Ten or more counts support this clonotype. This rearrangement joins TRBV3-1 to TRBJ1-2, with D possibly TRBD1 on 6 matching bases. Trimming cost V 0 bases and J 4 bases, with 15 bases left between them. The CDR3 runs to 16 residues. CDR1 LGHDT and CDR2 YNNKEL come from the germline V gene (reference sequence). The CDR3 DNA follows: TGTGCCAGCAGCCAAGAAGGGGGGCAGGGTATCTATGGCTACACCTTC. It is translated as CASSQEGGQGIYGYTF.

This clonotype was counted a few times. The chain employs TRBV24-1 and TRBJ1-2; D is undetermined. The CDR3 spans 14 residues. From germline, CDR1 is KGHDR and CDR2 SFDVKD. Trimming cost V 3 bases and J 6 bases, with 13 bases left between them. The CDR3 loop is CATSDRPPGNGYTF. The CDR3, as DNA: TGTGCCACCAGTGATCGCCCCCCGGGAAATGGCTACACCTTC.

This clonotype was recorded a few times. The gene calls are TRBV20-1 and TRBJ2-7; tentatively, D is TRBD2 (7 bases). The CDR3 is 14 residues long. Trimming pared 2 bases from V and 1 base from J, leaving 12 bases between. Germline V gene sequence: CDR1 DFQATT, CDR2 SNEGSKA (reference sequence). This CDR3 is CSARRGGRSYEQYF. The CDR3 nucleotides read TGCAGTGCTAGAAGGGGGGGACGGTCCTACGAGCAGTACTTC.

This clonotype was observed many times. V gene TRBV20-1 combines with J gene TRBJ2-7; 8 nucleotides match TRBD1. The V segment lost 0 bases and the J segment 7 bases; nucleotides outside the gene matches: 8. The germline V gene encodes CDR1 DFQATT and CDR2 SNEGSKA (reference sequence). CDR3 length equals 14 residues. The CDR3 here is CSARDGQGFYEQYF. For the CDR3, the DNA is TGCAGTGCTAGAGACGGACAGGGCTTTTATGAGCAGTACTTC.

This clonotype was observed many times. The chain uses TRBV27 and TRBJ1-2; 9 nucleotides line up with TRBD1. The J segment lost 4 bases and the V segment lost 3 bases, leaving 6 bases of the junction unmatched. The length of the CDR3 is 15 residues. CDR1 MNHEY and CDR2 SMNVEV come from the germline V gene (reference sequence). CDR3 sequence (DNA): TGTGCCAGCAGTTTTCGGGACAGGGCGGTCTATGGCTACACCTTC. Translated, it gives CASSFRDRAVYGYTF.

The rearrangement joins TRBV4-2 to TRBJ2-7, with D possibly TRBD2 on 6 matching bases. CDR1 LGHNA and CDR2 YNFKEQ come from the germline V gene. The V end was cut by 0 bases, the J end by 0 bases, with 12 bases between. The CDR3 length is 16 residues. CDR3 DNA sequence: TGTGCCAGCAGCCAAGATGCGGGAACCCCCTCCTACGAGCAGTACTTC. This gives the protein CASSQDAGTPSYEQYF.

This clonotype was recorded a few times. This CDR3 reads CAISLTSRGTFF. As DNA, the CDR3 is TGTGCCATCAGTCTCACGAGCAGGGGGACTTTCTTT. The chain employs TRBV10-3 and TRBJ1-1; TRBD1 agrees at 7 bases. The V gene's germline CDR1 is ENHRY and CDR2 SYGVKD. The CDR3 is 12 amino acids. The V segment lost 5 bases and the J segment 12 bases; nucleotides outside the gene matches: 9.

This clonotype was counted many times. The J gene is TRBJ2-7, the V gene TRBV20-1; D may correspond to TRBD1 or TRBD2 (7 bases each). Deletions cut 5 bases from V and 3 bases from J, with 17 bases between. The CDR3 has 14 residues. In germline, CDR1 is DFQATT, CDR2 SNEGSKA (reference sequence). In DNA, the CDR3 is TGCAGTGCTCCCAGGGGGGGGGAGGGCTACGAGCAGTACTTC. Protein: CSAPRGGEGYEQYF.

The rearrangement joins TRBV27 to TRBJ2-2, with D unresolved. This CDR3 region has 13 residues. Trimming took 6 bases from V and 10 from J, leaving 15 bases between them. In germline, CDR1 is MNHEY, CDR2 SMNVEV (reference sequence). The CDR3 region is CASSPEPVEELFF. The CDR3 nucleotides read TGTGCCAGCAGCCCCGAGCCGGTTGAGGAGCTGTTTTTT.

The sample holds many counts of this clonotype. The rearrangement uses TRBV19 and TRBJ1-1; no definite D call. Germline CDR1 LNHDA, CDR2 SQIVND (reference sequence). The CDR3 sequence is 13 residues long. Trimming pared 3 bases from V and 6 bases from J, leaving 11 bases between. This CDR3 is CASSMLIVAEAFF. The CDR3 DNA reads as TGTGCCAGTAGTATGCTAATCGTGGCTGAAGCTTTCTTT.

This clonotype was observed a few times. The CDR3 loop is CASSPTTGDSNQPQHF. The CDR3 DNA reads as TGTGCCAGCAGCCCTACTACAGGAGATAGCAATCAGCCCCAGCATTTT. The chain is built from TRBV3-1 and TRBJ1-5, with TRBD1 as a possible D gene (5 bases). This CDR3 has 16 residues. CDR1 LGHDT and CDR2 YNNKEL come from the germline V gene (reference sequence). V was shortened by 4 bases and J by 0 bases, with 13 bases between the two germline ends. The whole variable domain, remainder taken from reference TRBV3-1 and TRBJ1-5, is DTAVSQTPKYLVTQMGNDKSIKCEQNLGHDTMYWYKQDSKKFLKIMFSYNNKELIINETVPNRFSPKSPDKAHLNLHINSLELGDSAVYFCASSPTTGDSNQPQHFGDGTRLSIL.

This clonotype has just a few counts. The chain is built from TRBV7-8 and TRBJ1-1; D is uncertain. The germline V and J ends were trimmed by 4 bases and 3 bases, with 18 bases remaining between them. Germline V gene lookup returns CDR1 SGHVS and CDR2 FQNEAQ. CDR3 length: 16 residues. DNA for the CDR3: TGTGCCAGCAGCTCCCCGACGGGGATGATGGACACTGAAGCTTTCTTT. This sequence encodes CASSSPTGMMDTEAFF.

This clonotype was picked up many times. V gene TRBV29-1 combines with J gene TRBJ2-1, with 7 bases that match TRBD1. The CDR3 runs 12 residues. V was pared by 7 bases and J by 7 bases, with 7 bases of the junction left unmatched. The germline V gene encodes CDR1 SQVTM and CDR2 ANQGSEA. The chain's CDR3 is CSAAYRGNEQFF. The CDR3 DNA follows: TGCAGCGCCGCTTACAGGGGAAATGAGCAGTTCTTC.

This clonotype has at least ten counts. The chain employs TRBV29-1 and TRBJ1-1; TRBD1 agrees at 8 bases. Looked up from germline, CDR1 is SQVTM and CDR2 is ANQGSEA. V lost 6 bases to trimming and J lost 4 bases; unmatched junction nucleotides: 10. This CDR3 comprises 14 residues. CDR3 amino acids: CSVPRTGLATEAFF. CDR3 DNA: TGCAGCGTCCCGCGGACAGGGCTTGCCACTGAAGCTTTCTTT.

This clonotype occurred many times. In nucleotides, the CDR3 is TGCAGTGGAACGGGACTAGCCGAACATAGCTCCTACAATGAGCAGTTCTTC. Encoded protein: CSGTGLAEHSSYNEQFF. The V gene is TRBV20-1, the J gene TRBJ2-1, with 9 bases fitting TRBD2. Germline CDR1 DFQATT, CDR2 SNEGSKA (reference sequence). V shed 7 bases and J 0 bases; nucleotides not matched to a gene: 13. This CDR3 region has 17 residues.